The 29 T cell receptor beta chains below were found in one sample sequenced in a study of spatial heterogeneity in lung cancer (dated by TCRdb to between 2017 and 2020). The protocol used for the library was 5' RACE. Sequencing relied on a NextSeq 500. Starting from the raw public reads, TCRdb applied fastp trimming at Q25, assembled clones with MiXCR and retained in-frame beta chains. Rows are combined by CDR3 protein, so each entry shows the most common genes and DNA. The sample records thousands of distinct CDR3 sequences, roughly 6.7% of which are singletons. The ten largest clonotypes hold around 8.5% of the sample. This specimen's time point label, per the study, means: sample taken at primary tumor resection. On the study overall, not on this receptor specifically: The tumor nonsynonymous mutation count correlated with the number of expanded intratumoral alpha and beta TCRs.

The antigens of these receptors remain unknown. The source was lung tumor tissue, collected at surgery. The receptors shown here come from a male donor with early-stage non-small cell lung cancer.

This clonotype is termed medium-sized. This beta chain is an unintended read in a library built for alpha chains; its size means little. The rearrangement uses TRBV11-3 and TRBJ2-7, with D possibly being TRBD1 (6 bases). Germline CDR1 SGHNT, CDR2 YENEEA. The CDR3 consists of 15 residues. The germline V and J ends were trimmed by 3 bases and 7 bases, with 19 bases remaining between them. The CDR3 region is CASSFGQGSAREQYF. The CDR3 DNA reads as TGTGCCAGCAGCTTTGGGCAGGGGTCCGCCCGGGAGCAGTACTTC.

To note about this clonotype: A much larger clonotype is one base distant, so this may be a read error. This beta chain lies outside the target of a library built for alpha chains; its clone size means little. This chain links TRBV20-1 with TRBJ1-4; no firm D call. The CDR3 spans 11 residues. The germline CDR1 and CDR2 sequences are DFQATT and SNEGSKA (reference sequence). The CDR3 DNA follows: TGCAGTGCCGCTCCGTATGACAAACTGTTATTT. It is translated as CSAAPYDKLLF.

This clonotype rates as medium-sized. This beta chain came through as a stray read in a library set up for alpha chains, and its size says little. This chain uses TRBV7-9 with TRBJ2-1; 7 bases match TRBD2. V lost 2 bases to trimming and J lost 4 bases; unmatched junction nucleotides: 5. The CDR3 is 15 residues long. The germline CDR1 and CDR2 sequences are SEHNR and FQNEAQ (reference sequence). The CDR3 spells CASSLRGSLYNEQFF. The CDR3 DNA sequence: TGTGCCAGCAGCTTACGCGGGAGCTTGTACAATGAGCAGTTCTTC.

This clonotype is medium-sized by share. This beta chain slipped into a library made for alpha chains as a stray read, so its size is not meaningful. V gene TRBV20-1 combines with J gene TRBJ1-4; D is undetermined. Trimming stripped 3 bases from V and 6 bases from J, with 14 bases between. Germline V gene sequence: CDR1 DFQATT, CDR2 SNEGSKA (reference sequence). CDR3 size: 14 residues. The CDR3 region has the DNA TGCAGTGCTAGTAGGACGGACGCCCATGAAAAACTGTTTTTT. Its translation: CSASRTDAHEKLFF.

With regard to this clonotype: The library was built for alpha chains, so this beta chain is an off-target read and its size means little. Written as DNA, the CDR3 is TGTGCCAGCAGCCTAGGACAAAAAGAGACCCAGTACTTC. Translated: CASSLGQKETQYF. The V and J genes are TRBV3-1 and TRBJ2-5, with D maybe TRBD1 (5 bases). The CDR3 loop spans 13 amino acids. Germline V gives CDR1 LGHDT, CDR2 YNNKEL (reference sequence). Trimming pared 4 bases from V and 3 bases from J, leaving 9 bases between.

This clonotype is deemed medium-sized. This beta chain appears as a stray read in a library generated for alpha chains; its size is not informative. This chain joins TRBV2 and TRBJ1-5; 12 bases are a match to TRBD1. This CDR3 comprises 16 residues. Germline values: CDR1 SNHLY, CDR2 FYNNEI. With 7 bases clipped from V and 2 bases from J, the junction kept 6 bases outside the gene matches. This CDR3 reads CASTGTGGAGNQPQHF. For the CDR3, the DNA is TGTGCCAGCACCGGGACAGGGGGCGCCGGCAATCAGCCCCAGCATTTT.

Only a few counts were recorded for this clonotype. The library was designed around alpha chains, so this beta chain is a stray read whose abundance carries little weight. This rearrangement joins TRBV7-9 to TRBJ2-3, with TRBD1 identical over 9 bases. Germline V gene sequence: CDR1 SEHNR, CDR2 FQNEAQ (reference sequence). Losses at the gene ends were 3 bases for V and 6 bases for J; bases not matched to a gene: 7. The CDR3 loop spans 15 amino acids. DNA for the CDR3: TGTGCCAGCAGCTTGAGGAACAGGGGGCCCGATACGCAGTATTTT. Protein product: CASSLRNRGPDTQYF. The full variable domain, rest sourced from reference TRBV7-9 and TRBJ2-3, is DTGVSQNPRHKITKRGQNVTFRCDPISEHNRLYWYRQTLGQGPEFLTYFQNEAQLEKSRLLSDRFSAERPKGSFSTLEIQRTEQGDSAMYLCASSLRNRGPDTQYFGPGTRLTVL.

This clonotype was observed a few times. Little can be read into the size of this beta chain, an off-target read in a library designed for alpha chains. This chain connects TRBV6-1 to TRBJ1-1, with a possible D match to TRBD1 (5 bases). CDR3 length: 13 amino acids. CDR1 and CDR2 (germline): MNHNS, SASEGT. Trimming took 1 base from V and 7 from J, leaving 10 bases between them. The chain's CDR3 is CASSEDGALEAFF. CDR3 nucleotides: TGTGCCAGCAGTGAAGATGGGGCGCTTGAAGCTTTCTTT.

By sample fraction, this clonotype is medium-sized. This beta chain came through as a stray read in a library set up for alpha chains, and its size says little. The rearrangement links TRBV5-1 to TRBJ2-3, with D uncertain. The CDR3 covers 15 residues. Trimming shortened V by 0 bases and J by 4 bases, and 12 bases separated the two germline ends. Germline V gene sequence: CDR1 SGHRS, CDR2 YFSETQ. CDR3 sequence reads: CASSLEGRAADTQYF. CDR3 sequence (DNA): TGCGCCAGCAGCTTGGAGGGCAGAGCAGCAGATACGCAGTATTTT.

This clonotype is judged medium-sized. This beta chain slipped into a library made for alpha chains as a stray read, so its size is not meaningful. The genes are TRBV27 and TRBJ1-2; a possible D gene is TRBD1 (5 bases). Germline CDR1 reads MNHEY; CDR2 reads SMNVEV (reference sequence). Between the trimmed V and J ends, which lost 6 bases and 3 bases, there was a span of 17 bases. The CDR3 consists of 15 residues. CDR3 sequence: CASRPTPQGYYGYTF. CDR3 in DNA: TGTGCCAGCAGACCCACCCCCCAGGGCTACTATGGCTACACCTTC.

This clonotype rates as medium-sized (0.01 to 0.1%). Found in a library prepared for alpha chains, this beta chain is an off-target read, and its abundance has little meaning. This chain links TRBV10-3 with TRBJ2-5, with 12 bases fitting TRBD1. From germline, CDR1 is ENHRY and CDR2 SYGVKD. The CDR3 is made up of 15 amino acids. V shed 6 bases, J shed 5 bases, and the junction held 7 bases outside the gene matches. The CDR3 protein is CAIRPGTGGKETQYF. CDR3 DNA: TGTGCCATCAGACCCGGGACAGGGGGCAAGGAGACCCAGTACTTC.

Within the sample, this clonotype is medium-sized. This beta chain slipped into a library made for alpha chains as a stray read, so its size is not meaningful. The V and J genes are TRBV7-9 and TRBJ2-3; a weak D match, TRBD1 (6 bases). The germline CDR1 and CDR2 sequences are SEHNR and FQNEAQ (reference sequence). This CDR3 comprises 15 residues. With 0 bases removed from V and 3 bases from J, the gap between germline ends came to 10 bases. CDR3 DNA: TGTGCCAGCAGCTTAGCGCAAGGGGGAACAGATACGCAGTATTTT. Its protein is CASSLAQGGTDTQYF.

This clonotype is medium-sized (0.01 to 0.1%) within its sample. Since it is a stray read in a library aimed at alpha chains, this beta chain has a size that is not meaningful. V gene TRBV6-6 combines with J gene TRBJ2-5, with D possibly matching TRBD2 (6 bases). Germline V gives CDR1 MNHNY, CDR2 SVGAGI (reference sequence). The CDR3 consists of 13 residues. Trimming removed 8 bases from V and 1 base from J, with 11 bases in between. CDR3 DNA sequence: TGTGCCAGCCACTGGGGACTCCAAGAGACCCAGTACTTC. Encoded protein: CASHWGLQETQYF.

This clonotype is classed as medium-sized. Little can be read into the size of this beta chain, an off-target read in a library designed for alpha chains. The chain joins TRBV2 to TRBJ1-4, with TRBD1 as a possible D gene (6 bases). The V and J ends lost 6 bases and 5 bases respectively, with 10 bases between them. Germline V lookup: CDR1 SNHLY, CDR2 FYNNEI. This CDR3 comprises 13 residues. CDR3 nucleotides: TGTGCCAGCAGGGACAGAAGAAATGAAAAACTGTTTTTT. Translated: CASRDRRNEKLFF.

This clonotype qualifies as medium-sized. This beta chain appears as a stray read in a library generated for alpha chains; its size is not informative. This sequence joins TRBV9 and TRBJ2-1, with 9 positions matching TRBD2. The V segment lost 3 bases and the J segment 8 bases; nucleotides outside the gene matches: 12. From germline, CDR1 is SGDLS and CDR2 YYNGEE. The CDR3 covers 16 residues. The CDR3 here is CASSARQRSGGHEQFF. DNA for the CDR3: TGTGCCAGCAGCGCCCGCCAGCGTAGCGGGGGCCATGAGCAGTTCTTC. Using reference TRBV9 and TRBJ2-1 for the parts outside the CDR3, the full variable domain is DSGVTQTPKHLITATGQRVTLRCSPRSGDLSVYWYQQSLDQGLQFLIQYYNGEERAKGNILERFSAQQFPDLHSELNLSSLELGDSALYFCASSARQRSGGHEQFFGPGTRLTVL.

The sample holds a few counts of this clonotype. Little can be read into the size of this beta chain, an off-target read in a library designed for alpha chains. V gene TRBV28 combines with J gene TRBJ2-7, with D perhaps TRBD1 (6 bases). V gave up 6 bases and J gave up 2 bases, with 17 bases separating them. The germline gives CDR1 MDHEN, CDR2 SYDVKM. The CDR3 is 15 residues long. CDR3 coding DNA: TGTGCCAGCAGCTCAGGGGAATTTAGGCCCTACGAGCAGTACTTC. Translation: CASSSGEFRPYEQYF.

This clonotype is categorized as medium-sized. The size of this beta chain means little, since it is a stray read in a library made for alpha chains. V usage is TRBV4-2 and J usage is TRBJ2-2, with a tentative D call TRBD1 (5 bases). In germline, CDR1 is LGHNA, CDR2 YNFKEQ. V was trimmed by 1 base and J by 2 bases, leaving 11 bases between them. The length of the CDR3 is 16 residues. The CDR3 loop is CASSQVGPPNTGELFF. The DNA of the CDR3 is TGTGCCAGCAGCCAAGTGGGGCCTCCCAACACCGGGGAGCTGTTTTTT.

Relative to its sample, this clonotype is medium-sized. This beta chain represents an off-target read in a library built for alpha chains; its size is of limited meaning. The chain combines TRBV9 with TRBJ2-1; possibly TRBD2 for D (6 bases). Looked up from germline, CDR1 is SGDLS and CDR2 is YYNGEE. The length of the CDR3 is 16 residues. The V and J ends lost 1 base and 7 bases respectively, with 18 bases between them. Here the CDR3 DNA reads TGTGCCAGCAGCGTATCCCCAGCTCGCGGGGAAAATGAGCAGTTCTTC. Translation: CASSVSPARGENEQFF.

In its sample, this clonotype was seen a few times. This beta chain slipped into a library made for alpha chains as a stray read, so its size is not meaningful. V and J are TRBV6-2 or TRBV6-3 and TRBJ2-5, with 8 bases matching TRBD1. Unmatched junction bases numbered 7, after V lost 2 bases and J lost 5 bases. Germline V gives CDR1 MNHEY, CDR2 SVGEGT. The CDR3 sequence is 15 residues long. The DNA of the CDR3 is TGTGCCAGCAGTTACGTGTCAGGGGGCCGGGAGACCCAGTACTTC. As protein: CASSYVSGGRETQYF.

In its sample, this clonotype ranks as medium-sized. Since it is a stray read in a library aimed at alpha chains, this beta chain has a size that is not meaningful. The chain links TRBV29-1 to TRBJ2-6; a possible D gene is TRBD1 (6 bases). CDR1 is SQVTM and CDR2 is ANQGSEA in the germline V gene. Deletions cut 7 bases from V and 0 bases from J, with 10 bases between. CDR3 length equals 14 residues. The CDR3 region has the DNA TGCAGCGCCGGACAGTCCTCTGGGGCCAACGTCCTGACTTTC. This codes for CSAGQSSGANVLTF.

Within the sample, this clonotype is medium-sized. This beta chain is an unintended read in a library built for alpha chains; its size means little. The chain uses TRBV27 and TRBJ2-5; weak D call: TRBD2 (5 bases). This CDR3 region has 15 residues. Between the trimmed V and J ends, which lost 8 bases and 0 bases, there was a span of 16 bases. Germline lookup yields CDR1 MNHEY and CDR2 SMNVEV (reference sequence). CDR3 in amino acids: CASSLGRGYQETQYF. DNA of the CDR3: TGTGCCAGCTCTCTGGGTCGGGGTTACCAAGAGACCCAGTACTTC.

By sample share, this clonotype is medium-sized. This beta chain is a stray read from a library made for alpha chains; its abundance is not meaningful. The V gene is TRBV9, the J gene TRBJ2-3; weak D call: TRBD2 (5 bases). The CDR3 sequence is 12 residues long. The V gene's germline CDR1 is SGDLS and CDR2 YYNGEE. V was clipped by 4 bases and J by 6 bases, with 9 bases between them. The chain's CDR3 is CASSLREDTQYF. The CDR3 DNA reads as TGTGCCAGCAGCCTGAGGGAGGATACGCAGTATTTT.

By share, this clonotype counts as medium-sized. Being off target in a library aimed at alpha chains, this beta chain has a size of little meaning. The genes are TRBV10-2 and TRBJ1-1; D is uncertain. CDR3 size: 12 residues. The germline CDR1 and CDR2 sequences are WSHSY and SAAADI. V was shortened by 7 bases and J by 1 base, with 7 bases between the two germline ends. The CDR3 spells CASTDPNTEAFF. The CDR3 DNA sequence: TGCGCCAGCACCGATCCGAACACTGAAGCTTTCTTT.

This clonotype is judged medium-sized. For a library built for alpha chains, this beta chain is a stray read; little rests on its size. The J gene is TRBJ2-7, the V gene TRBV18; D call uncertain. The germline V gene has CDR1 KGHSH and CDR2 LQKENI. Trimming cost V 3 bases and J 3 bases, with 12 bases left between them. The CDR3 loop spans 14 amino acids. The CDR3 sequence: CASSPPASIYEQYF. CDR3 sequence (DNA): TGTGCCAGCTCACCTCCCGCCTCCATCTACGAGCAGTACTTC.

This clonotype is medium-sized in the sample. The size of this beta chain means little, since it is a stray read in a library made for alpha chains. This chain uses TRBV18 with TRBJ2-7; 10 nucleotides match TRBD1. This CDR3 region has 14 residues. Per germline, CDR1 KGHSH and CDR2 LQKENI. Trimming cost V 3 bases and J 1 base; bases outside gene matches: 0. The chain's CDR3 is CASSPGQGSYEQYF. The CDR3 nucleotides are TGTGCCAGCTCACCGGGACAGGGGTCCTACGAGCAGTACTTC.

This clonotype is medium-sized within its sample. This beta chain was picked up by a library intended for alpha chains and is off target, so its count carries little meaning. V usage is TRBV12-3 or TRBV12-4 and J usage is TRBJ1-5; a possible D gene is TRBD1 (5 bases). With 10 bases removed from V and 7 bases from J, the gap between germline ends came to 17 bases. This CDR3 is built from 13 residues. CDR3 bases: TGTGCCACCAGCGGGGGGTCATGGCAGCCCCAGCATTTT. It translates to CATSGGSWQPQHF.

By share, this clonotype ranks as medium-sized. This beta chain appears as a stray read in a library generated for alpha chains; its size is not informative. J is TRBJ2-7 and V is TRBV20-1, with TRBD1 identical over 7 bases. Germline V gives CDR1 DFQATT, CDR2 SNEGSKA (reference sequence). This CDR3 spans 11 amino acids. Germline trimming cut 1 base from V and 6 bases from J; bases unmatched to any gene: 0. DNA of the CDR3: TGCAGTGCTAGAGGACAGGGCGAGCAGTACTTC. Translation gives CSARGQGEQYF.

As regards this clonotype: A library made for alpha chains picked up this beta chain off target, so its size means little. The chain couples TRBV27 to TRBJ1-1, with a possible D match to TRBD1 (5 bases). In germline, CDR1 is MNHEY, CDR2 SMNVEV (reference sequence). Trimming removed 1 base from V and 11 bases from J, with 11 bases in between. This CDR3 comprises 12 residues. The CDR3 nucleotides read TGTGCCAGCAGTTTATGGGGGGTCTCGGCTTTCTTT. It codes for CASSLWGVSAFF.

This clonotype was counted a few times. This beta chain is a stray read from a library made for alpha chains; its abundance is not meaningful. The chain carries TRBV6-2 or TRBV6-3 and TRBJ2-2, with D uncertain. CDR1 and CDR2 (germline): MNHEY, SVGEGT. Trimming pared 2 bases from V and 4 bases from J, leaving 8 bases between. The CDR3 sequence is 14 residues long. The CDR3 coding sequence is TGTGCCAGCAGTTACGGTTCGACCACCGGGGAGCTGTTTTTT. Amino acid sequence: CASSYGSTTGELFF.